The T cell receptor beta chain under discussion was sequenced for a study of blood T cell repertoires in COVID-19. Those enrolled in Seattle joined during active infection and were followed longitudinally afterward. Per the original data handling: Nucleated cell counts were estimated from reference gene primer amplification. Data came from immunoSEQ multiplex PCR; TCRdb stores just in-frame clones and leaves some out. The V and J calls and the clone size are those of that table, but D and trimming were determined from the DNA. Of roughly 78,000 clones listed, more than 70% are singletons. Per the germline V gene, CDR1 is LGHDT and CDR2 is YNNKEL (reference sequence). This CDR3 is 16 amino acids long. V lost 2 bases, J lost 5 bases, and 10 bases stayed unmatched.

The chain uses TRBV3-1 (or the pseudogene TRBV3-2) and TRBJ2-3; TRBD2 matches at 7 bases. Sequenced material: peripheral blood. The receptor was isolated from a man aged 50 to 60 with COVID-19, enrolled during active disease. This chain's CDR3 is CASSQSGRERIDTQYF. The CDR3 region has the DNA TGTGCCAGCAGCCAAAGTGGGCGGGAGCGTATAGATACGCAGTATTTT.